This T cell receptor (beta chain) derives from a study of T cell responses to AZD1222 COVID-19 vaccine listed by TCRdb under 2021. With regard to the full study: AZD1222 recipients whose second dose came at about 4 weeks and those whose second dose came at about 12 weeks were combined into one group, since spike-specific TCR depth and breadth did not differ between the two schedules. A total of around 240 trial participants underwent TCR sequencing, of whom 207 had received two doses of AZD1222 and roughly 26 had received two doses of the MenACWY control vaccine. Trial participants were enrolled by age into subgroups of 18-55, 56-69 and 70-plus years, and about 150, 27 and 61 TCR-sequenced participants, respectively, were included in these subgroups. Points the paper makes about the study in general: Participants were mostly white British and included more females than males, and it was suggested by the authors that clonal diversity may have been underestimated. Because no samples from the day 14 peak response were available, repertoires could be characterized only after the peak T cell response. Reportedly, almost half of the unique spike-specific TCRs recognized epitopes lying outside the regions that are mutated in the B.1.351 and B.1.1.7 variants. The vaccine-associated CD4 TCRs covered the entire spike protein, and the dominant responses fell in regions 160-218 and 743-854. Conclusions about previously exposed vaccinees are limited, since just 6 or 7 AZD1222 recipients were seropositive for SARS-CoV-2 at baseline. A significant rise in spike-specific TCR breadth and depth was observed after two AZD1222 doses relative to day 0 and relative to MenACWY recipients. The 56-69-year group was small, and its depth increase did not reach significance, likely because of low power.

Sample time point, as interpreted from the label and publication: baseline before first vaccination. Vaccinee samples were obtained from the UK trials COV001 and COV002, which included a single-blind randomized controlled phase 2/3 trial of AZD1222 (ChAdOx1 nCoV-19) in healthy adults. Trial participant PBMC samples were collected at day 0 and day 28 after the second dose for TCRbeta chain sequencing. The CDR3 contains 15 residues, cysteine and phenylalanine counted. The read is trimmed to its CDR3 DNA, 45 bases read in frame from base 1. Based on the germline V gene, the CDR1 and CDR2 sequences are MNHEY and SVGAGI. V was cut back by 2 bases and J by 5 bases, leaving a gap of 13 bases between them. Remarks on this clone: Its specific antigen is unknown. Base quality data are lacking; no much larger clone is found one base away.

The CDR3 regions of human TCRbeta chains were analyzed by immunosequencing. Regarding the original processing steps: Repertoire TCRs were checked for matches against a reference library of SARS-CoV-2-specific TCRs that had been generated using the MIRA antigen-specificity platform. Breadth was defined as the fraction of unique TCRs that were SARS-CoV-2-associated. Depth was defined as the fraction of total T cells that were SARS-CoV-2-associated. Using the MIRA data, each spike-specific TCR was mapped to the spike region that the TCR reacts to and placed in a CD4 or CD8 class. Log10-transformed breadth and depth values were compared by one-way ANOVA with Sidak's multiple comparisons tests. TCRdb retrieved this table from immuneACCESS and kept in-frame rearrangements only. Not all clones are present; in checked studies, unresolved V genes account for under half, and no reason is known for the remainder. Clone size and the V and J calls come from that table; the DNA yielded D and trimming. The sample yields some 130,000 clones; 90% were counted once. The top ten constitute around 1.6% of the sample.

This chain joins TRBV6-5 to TRBJ1-5; the D gene remains uncertain. The sequence was obtained from an adult in good health. The specimen was peripheral blood, collected on day 0 of AZD1222 vaccination. This receptor carries the CDR3 CASSYAASPHQPQHF. The DNA sequence is as follows: TGTGCCAGCAGTTACGCGGCCTCCCCCCATCAGCCCCAGCATTTT.